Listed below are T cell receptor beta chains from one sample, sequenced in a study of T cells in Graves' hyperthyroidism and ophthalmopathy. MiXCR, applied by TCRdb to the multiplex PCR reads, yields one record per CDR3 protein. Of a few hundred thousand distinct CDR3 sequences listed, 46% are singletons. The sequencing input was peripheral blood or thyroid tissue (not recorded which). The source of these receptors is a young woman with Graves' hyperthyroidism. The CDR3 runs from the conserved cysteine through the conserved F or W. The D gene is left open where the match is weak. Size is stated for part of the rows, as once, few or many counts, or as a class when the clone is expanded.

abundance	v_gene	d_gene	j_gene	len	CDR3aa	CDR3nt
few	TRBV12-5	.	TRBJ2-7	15	CASGVLGGPRGEQYF	TGTGCTAGTGGCGTCCTAGGGGGTCCCCGAGGGGAGCAGTACTTC
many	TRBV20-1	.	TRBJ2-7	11	CSASPGVGQYF	TGCAGTGCTTCCCCCGGTGTAGGGCAGTACTTC
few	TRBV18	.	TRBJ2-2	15	CASSPRSGNTGELFF	TGTGCCAGCTCACCACGAAGCGGTAACACCGGGGAGCTGTTTTTT
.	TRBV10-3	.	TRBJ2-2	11	CAISSTGELFF	TGTGCCATCAGTTCGACAGGGGAGCTGTTTTTT
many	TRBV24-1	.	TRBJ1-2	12	CATSVGAYGYTF	TGTGCCACCAGTGTCGGAGCCTATGGCTACACCTTC
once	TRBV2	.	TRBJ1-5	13	CASSRAGSAYEHF	TGTGCCAGCAGTAGGGCGGGCTCCGCCTACGAGCATTTT
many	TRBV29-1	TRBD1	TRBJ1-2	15	CSVGPRGRERHGYTF	TGCAGCGTCGGCCCCAGGGGGCGGGAAAGACATGGCTACACCTTC
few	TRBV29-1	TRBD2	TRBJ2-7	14	CSVETSGIRDEQYF	TGCAGCGTTGAGACTAGCGGGATAAGGGACGAGCAGTACTTC
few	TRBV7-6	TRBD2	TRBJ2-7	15	CASSGTSGRDYEQYF	TGTGCCAGCAGCGGGACTAGCGGGAGGGACTACGAGCAGTACTTC
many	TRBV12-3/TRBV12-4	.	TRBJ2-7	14	CASSLSGSDYEQYF	TGTGCCAGCAGTTTGTCAGGTAGTGACTACGAGCAGTACTTC
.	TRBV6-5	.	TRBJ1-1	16	CASNTIAGETYNEQFF	TGTGCCAGCAATACAATAGCGGGAGAGACCTACAATGAGCAGTTCTTT
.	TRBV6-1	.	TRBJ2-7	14	CASSEEIRTYEQYF	TGTGCCAGCAGTGAAGAGATACGAACCTACGAGCAGTACTTC
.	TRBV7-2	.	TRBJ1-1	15	CASSLGADRQVEAFF	TGCGCCAGCAGCTTGGGTGCGGACCGTCAGGTTGAGGCTTTCTTT
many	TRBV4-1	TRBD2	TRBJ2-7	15	CASSQAGGRAYEQYF	TGCGCCAGCAGCCAAGCGGGGGGAAGGGCCTACGAGCAGTACTTC
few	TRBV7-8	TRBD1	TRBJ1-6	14	CASSSGQANSPLHF	TGTGCCAGCTCATCGGGACAGGCCAATTCACCCCTCCACTTT
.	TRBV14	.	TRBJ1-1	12	CASSQGASEAFF	TGTGCCAGCAGCCAGGGGGCTTCTGAAGCTTTCTTT
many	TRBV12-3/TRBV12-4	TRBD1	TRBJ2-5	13	CASTTGGQETQYF	TGTGCCAGCACCACAGGGGGACAAGAGACCCAGTACTTC
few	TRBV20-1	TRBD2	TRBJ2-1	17	CSARDLRAGGMIGEQFF	TGCAGTGCTAGAGATCTTAGAGCGGGAGGGATGATAGGTGAGCAGTTCTTC
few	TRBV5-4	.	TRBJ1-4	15	CASSQDGGPNEKLFF	TGTGCCAGCAGCCAAGATGGGGGACCGAATGAAAAACTGTTTTTT
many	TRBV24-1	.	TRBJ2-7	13	CATSQGGNYEQYF	TGTGCCACCAGCCAGGGCGGAAACTACGAGCAGTACTTC
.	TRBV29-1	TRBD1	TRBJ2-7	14	CSLGRTGDGYEQYF	TGCAGCTTAGGTCGGACAGGGGATGGCTACGAGCAGTACTTC
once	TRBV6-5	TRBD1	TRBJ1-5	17	CASSTYRGQGADQPQHF	TGTGCCAGCAGTACCTACCGGGGACAGGGGGCCGATCAGCCCCAGCATTTT
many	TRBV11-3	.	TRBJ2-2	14	CASSTEASNWELFF	TGTGCCAGCAGTACTGAGGCGTCAAACTGGGAGCTGTTTTTT
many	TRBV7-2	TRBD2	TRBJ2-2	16	CASSLGPGGNTGELFF	TGTGCCAGCAGCTTAGGTCCGGGGGGTAACACCGGGGAGCTGTTTTTT
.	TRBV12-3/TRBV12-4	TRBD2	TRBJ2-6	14	CASSSGLAGVVLTF	TGTGCCAGCAGTTCGGGACTAGCGGGAGTCGTCCTGACTTTC
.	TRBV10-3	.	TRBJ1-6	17	CAISSPSGRSYNSPLHF	TGTGCCATCAGCTCACCTTCCGGGCGCTCCTATAATTCACCCCTCCACTTT
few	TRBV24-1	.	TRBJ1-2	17	CATSDSRGGRNEHGYTF	TGTGCCACCAGTGACTCCCGGGGGGGGCGAAACGAGCATGGCTACACCTTC
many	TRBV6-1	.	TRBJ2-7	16	CASTPGVGQASGEQYF	TGTGCCAGCACCCCGGGGGTTGGACAAGCTTCGGGCGAGCAGTACTTC
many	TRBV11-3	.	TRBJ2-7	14	CASSPGLRSYEQYF	TGTGCCAGCAGCCCGGGACTTCGCTCCTACGAGCAGTACTTC
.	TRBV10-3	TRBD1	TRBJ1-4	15	CAIKGQGLGEEKLFF	TGTGCCATCAAGGGACAGGGTTTGGGGGAAGAAAAACTGTTTTTT
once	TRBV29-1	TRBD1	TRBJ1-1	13	CSSYPAGGTEAFF	TGCAGCAGTTATCCCGCAGGGGGCACTGAAGCTTTCTTT
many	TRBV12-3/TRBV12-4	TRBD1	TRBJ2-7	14	CASSFQTGGYEQYF	TGTGCCAGCAGTTTTCAGACAGGGGGATACGAGCAGTACTTC
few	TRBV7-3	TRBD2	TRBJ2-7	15	CASSFRSREHYEQYF	TGTGCCAGCAGTTTTCGGTCGCGGGAGCACTACGAGCAGTACTTC
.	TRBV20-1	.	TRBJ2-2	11	CSASSSGELFF	TGCAGTGCTAGTTCTAGCGGGGAGCTGTTTTTT
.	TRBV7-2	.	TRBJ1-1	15	CASSLEIGTNTEAFF	TGTGCCAGCAGCTTAGAGATCGGGACAAACACTGAAGCTTTCTTT
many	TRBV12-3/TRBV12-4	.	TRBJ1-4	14	CASSLEGFKEKLFF	TGTGCCAGCAGTTTAGAAGGGTTCAAGGAAAAACTGTTTTTT
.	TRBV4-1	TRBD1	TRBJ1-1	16	CASSQGGDSGYTEAFF	TGCGCCAGCAGCCAAGGGGGGGACAGTGGGTACACTGAAGCTTTCTTT